This T cell receptor (beta chain) is from a study of blood T cell repertoires in COVID-19. For the study at large: The analysed material was cDNA or gDNA that came from T cells, B-cell-depleted T cells, or PBMCs.

The CDR3 is made up of 15 amino acids. Germline lookup yields CDR1 SNHLY and CDR2 FYNNEI. The V and J ends lost 8 bases and 2 bases respectively, with 16 bases between them. Source study methods: Estimated nucleated cell counts came from reference gene primer amplification. Libraries were prepared by immunoSEQ multiplex PCR; TCRdb keeps only in-frame clonotypes and omits some of them. The V and J calls and clone size were taken over from that table, and D and trimming were inferred from the DNA. The table shows about 65,000 clones, with approximately 75% occurring only once. The source is a man aged 80 or over with acute or convalescent COVID-19. Sequenced sample: peripheral blood. The genes are TRBV2 and TRBJ1-5; tentative D call: TRBD1 (6 bases). CDR3: CASCVPGHGNQPQHF. The CDR3 nucleotides are TGTGCCAGCTGTGTCCCGGGACACGGCAATCAGCCCCAGCATTTT.